This TCR beta chain was found in a study of T-cell reconstitution after alpha-beta-depleted transplantation in children. Looked up from germline, CDR1 is DFQATT and CDR2 is SNEGSKA (reference sequence). The CDR3 runs to 17 residues. The V gene end was trimmed by 1 base and the J gene end by 2 bases; junction bases not matched to a gene: 7. Library preparation (for TCRbeta) was performed with unique molecular identifiers. MiXCR was run by TCRdb on the PCR reads, yielding one entry per CDR3 protein. The repertoire consists of 400,000 to 550,000 distinct CDR3 sequences, with about 10% occurring once and the leading ten covering around 2%. Broader study findings: Surviving thymic progenitors and recipient T cells were the source of high TCRbeta diversity at day 60 in some patients. T-cell counts and diversity at one year post-transplant came mainly from newly produced T cells. In patients about two months after transplant, alpha-beta T cells reportedly arose from several hundred expanded graft clones.

Of note for this clonotype: What it recognizes is unknown.

This chain connects TRBV20-1 to TRBJ2-5, with 13 nucleotides matching TRBD2. Sequencing used PBMCs, obtained before TCRalphabeta/CD19-depleted stem cell transplant. The TCR originated in a child under 10 years old with inherited bone marrow failure, due to receive a stem cell transplant. CDR3: CSARVFPGLAGQETQYF. In nucleotides, the CDR3 is TGCAGTGCTAGAGTTTTTCCGGGACTAGCGGGGCAAGAGACCCAGTACTTC.